These T cell receptor beta chains were read from a single sample in a study of T-cell reconstitution after alpha-beta-depleted transplantation in children. One entry per CDR3 protein results from TCRdb running MiXCR on the PCR reads. The data show fewer than 250,000 distinct CDR3 sequences, roughly 18% seen once. The source material was PBMCs, mostly from graft donor cells, sampled 360 days after TCRalphabeta/CD19-depleted stem cell transplant. Receptors were obtained from a male patient aged 2 to 10 who had a stem cell transplant for acute lymphoblastic leukemia, so the T cells may come from the graft donor. CDR3s include the opening cysteine and the closing phenylalanine or tryptophan. D genes are given only for firm matches. Size tells how often a clone was seen (once, few, many) or the class of an expanded clone, and some rows leave it out.

>many|TRBJ2-1|.|TRBV27
TGTGCCAGCAGTCTTGCTCCCCTATCGGCCCATGAGCAGTTCTTC
CASSLAPLSAHEQFF
>many|TRBJ2-1|.|TRBV7-9
TGTGCCAGCAGTCCCGGGGGCGTTCCCCACAATGAGCAGTTCTTC
CASSPGGVPHNEQFF
>.|TRBJ2-3|.|TRBV30
TGTGCCTGGAGTGTAGGGGGGGCGGCAGATACGCAGTATTTT
CAWSVGGAADTQYF
>.|TRBJ2-7|.|TRBV7-6
TGTGCCAGCAGCTTAGGGCAGGGAACGGACGAGCAGTACTTC
CASSLGQGTDEQYF
>.|TRBJ1-6|.|TRBV20-1
TGCAGTGTAGTTCCGATTACCTCCTATAATTCACCCCTCCACTTT
CSVVPITSYNSPLHF
>.|TRBJ2-1|TRBD2|TRBV6-2/TRBV6-3
TGTGCCAGCAGCCCCGGGACTAGCCGGACAAGAGAGCAGTTCTTC
CASSPGTSRTREQFF
>.|TRBJ2-1|.|TRBV14
TGTGCCAGCAGCCTACATTATAGGCCTGAAAATGAGCAGTTCTTC
CASSLHYRPENEQFF
>few|TRBJ1-1|.|TRBV5-5
TGTGCCAGCAGCTTGGAAGCGATGGGGAATACTGAAGCTTTCTTT
CASSLEAMGNTEAFF
>few|TRBJ2-2|.|TRBV30
TGTGCCTGGAGTTCCGGGGGAGGCACCGGGGAGCTGTTTTTT
CAWSSGGGTGELFF
>.|TRBJ2-7|.|TRBV2
TGTGCCAGCACGCCTGTGGTGGGGGGCGCGTACGAGCAGTACTTC
CASTPVVGGAYEQYF
>.|TRBJ2-1|TRBD2|TRBV20-1
TGCAGTGCGCGGCAGGGGCGGGAGGCTACCTACAATGAGCAGTTCTTC
CSARQGREATYNEQFF
>few|TRBJ1-1|.|TRBV12-3/TRBV12-4
TGTGCCAGCAGTTCCGTCCTGAACACTGAAGCTTTCTTT
CASSSVLNTEAFF
>many|TRBJ2-1|.|TRBV24-1
TGTGCCACCAGTGACCCGACAGGTTCGGGCTACAATGAGCAGTTCTTC
CATSDPTGSGYNEQFF
>many|TRBJ2-1|.|TRBV12-3/TRBV12-4
TGTGCCAGCAGTTTTCAAACCCTACCGGGAAATGAGCAGTTCTTC
CASSFQTLPGNEQFF
>few|TRBJ2-1|.|TRBV24-1
TGTGCCACCAGTGATTCCTCCCGAGATGAGCAGTTCTTC
CATSDSSRDEQFF
>.|TRBJ2-5|TRBD2|TRBV20-1
TGCAGTGCTATGGCCCGGGGGGAGCAAGAGACCCAGTACTTC
CSAMARGEQETQYF
>.|TRBJ2-3|TRBD2|TRBV2
TGTGCCAGCAGTGAAACGATGAGCGGGGGGATCCTCACAGATACGCAGTATTTT
CASSETMSGGILTDTQYF
>.|TRBJ2-7|TRBD1|TRBV5-5
TGTGCCAGCGGGACAGGGGAATACGAGCAGTACTTC
CASGTGEYEQYF
>.|TRBJ2-5|TRBD1|TRBV11-2
TGTGCCAGCAGTTCCGGACAGGGGGGAGAGACCCAGTACTTC
CASSSGQGGETQYF
>few|TRBJ2-7|TRBD2|TRBV11-1
TGTGCCAGCAGCTTGTTAGTCGGAGGATGGGGGGGAAGATACGAGCAGTACTTC
CASSLLVGGWGGRYEQYF
>few|TRBJ2-1|TRBD2|TRBV5-1
TGCGCCAGCAGCTGGGAGGGAGATGGTGAGCAGTTCTTC
CASSWEGDGEQFF
>.|TRBJ2-1|.|TRBV19
TGTGCCAGTAGGCCGAGTACCCGCAGACCTTTCAATGAGCAGTTCTTC
CASRPSTRRPFNEQFF
>.|TRBJ2-2|.|TRBV18
TGTGCCAGCTCACGAGGGATCACGAACACCGGGGAGCTGTTTTTT
CASSRGITNTGELFF
>.|TRBJ1-2|TRBD1|TRBV5-1
TGCGCCAGTTCGACCGGGACAGGGATCTATGGCTACACCTTC
CASSTGTGIYGYTF
>.|TRBJ2-2|.|TRBV5-1
TGCGCCAGCAGTCCACCCCGCGGGGCGAGCACCGGGGAGCTGTTTTTT
CASSPPRGASTGELFF
>few|TRBJ2-3|.|TRBV3-1
TGTGCCAGCAGCCCAGGTGGGAAACTCCGTGAGAGGACAGATACGCAGTATTTT
CASSPGGKLRERTDTQYF
>few|TRBJ1-6|.|TRBV11-2
TGTGCCAGCACGGGCTCCAGCTCCTATAATTCACCCCTCCACTTT
CASTGSSSYNSPLHF
>few|TRBJ2-7|TRBD1|TRBV12-3/TRBV12-4
TGTGCCAGCAGTCTACGGACAGGGGGCCTCTACGAGCAGTACTTC
CASSLRTGGLYEQYF
>few|TRBJ1-2|.|TRBV7-8
TGTGCCAGCAGCTTAGCCTCAGGGGCTGGCGGCTACACCTTC
CASSLASGAGGYTF
>.|TRBJ1-2|TRBD1|TRBV27
TGTGCCAGCAGTCCCCAAGACAGGGCCTATGGCTACACCTTC
CASSPQDRAYGYTF
>many|TRBJ2-1|.|TRBV28
TGTGCCAGCAATCTCGCTTGGGGCGAGCAGTTCTTC
CASNLAWGEQFF
>many|TRBJ2-5|.|TRBV5-6
TGTGCCAGCAGCTTGGGAGTCCAAGAGACCCAGTACTTC
CASSLGVQETQYF
>.|TRBJ2-7|.|TRBV3-1
TGTGCCAGCAGCCAAGATCGACAGCTAGAGCAGTACTTC
CASSQDRQLEQYF
>few|TRBJ2-5|.|TRBV28
TGTGCCAGCAGTTTATACCGGGACTTAGAGACCCAGTACTTC
CASSLYRDLETQYF
>.|TRBJ2-2|.|TRBV25-1
TGTGCCAGCAGTGAATTAGGGGCGACCCCGAGGACCGGGGAGCTGTTTTTT
CASSELGATPRTGELFF
>.|TRBJ2-1|TRBD2|TRBV20-1
TGCAGTGCTAGAGTCCTGGGACTAGCGGGAGGGCAGTTCTTC
CSARVLGLAGGQFF
>.|TRBJ1-3|.|TRBV28
TGTGCCAGCAGTCTTGACCTGGAACCCGGAAACACCATATATTTT
CASSLDLEPGNTIYF
>.|TRBJ2-4|.|TRBV6-1
TGTGCCAGCAGTCTCGGGGGACAGGCCAAAAACATTCAGTACTTC
CASSLGGQAKNIQYF
>.|TRBJ1-5|.|TRBV20-1
TGCAGTGTACGTCGAGACGAGAAAACACAGCCCCAGCATTTT
CSVRRDEKTQPQHF
>many|TRBJ2-7|.|TRBV29-1
TGCAGCGTCGCCGCCTCAGGGTTGGGAGAGCAGTACTTC
CSVAASGLGEQYF
>many|TRBJ1-5|.|TRBV5-1
TGCGCCAGCAGCTTGCGGGGCAATCAGCCCCAGCATTTT
CASSLRGNQPQHF
>.|TRBJ1-1|.|TRBV29-1
TGCAGCGTTGAAGATCGAGGGCTCAGGAGGCCTGAAGCTTTCTTT
CSVEDRGLRRPEAFF
>once|TRBJ1-5|.|TRBV20-1
TGCAGTGCTAAGGGGTGGGGCGAGGGCAATCAGCCCCAGCATTTT
CSAKGWGEGNQPQHF